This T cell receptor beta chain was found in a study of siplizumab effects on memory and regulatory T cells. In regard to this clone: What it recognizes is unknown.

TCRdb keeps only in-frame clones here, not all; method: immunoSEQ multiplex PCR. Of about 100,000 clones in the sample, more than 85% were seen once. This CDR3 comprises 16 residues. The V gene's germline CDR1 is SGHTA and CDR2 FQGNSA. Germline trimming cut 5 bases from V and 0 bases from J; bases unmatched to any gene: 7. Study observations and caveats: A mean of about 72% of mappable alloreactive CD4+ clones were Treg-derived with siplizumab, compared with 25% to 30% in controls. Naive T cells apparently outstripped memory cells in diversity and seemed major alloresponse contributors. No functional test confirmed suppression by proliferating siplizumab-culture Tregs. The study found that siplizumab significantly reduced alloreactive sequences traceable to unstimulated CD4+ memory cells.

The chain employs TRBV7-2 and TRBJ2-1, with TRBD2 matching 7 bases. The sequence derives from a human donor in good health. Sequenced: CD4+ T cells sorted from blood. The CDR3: CASSPPRGSSYNEQFF. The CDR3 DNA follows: TGTGCCAGCAGCCCACCGCGGGGGAGCTCCTACAATGAGCAGTTCTTC. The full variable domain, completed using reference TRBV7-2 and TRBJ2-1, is GAGVSQSPSNKVTEKGKDVELRCDPISGHTALYWYRQSLGQGLEFLIYFQGNSAPDKSGLPSDRFSAERTGGSVSTLTIQRTQQEDSAVYLCASSPPRGSSYNEQFFGPGTRLTVL.